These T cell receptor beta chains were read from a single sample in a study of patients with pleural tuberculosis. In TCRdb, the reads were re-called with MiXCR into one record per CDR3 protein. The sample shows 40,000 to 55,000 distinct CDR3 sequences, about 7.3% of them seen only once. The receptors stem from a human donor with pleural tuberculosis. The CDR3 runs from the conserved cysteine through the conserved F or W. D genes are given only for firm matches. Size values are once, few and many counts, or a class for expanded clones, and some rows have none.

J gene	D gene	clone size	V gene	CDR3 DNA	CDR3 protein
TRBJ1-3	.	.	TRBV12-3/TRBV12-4	TGTGCCAGCAGTCGGGAGGTTTATTCTGGAAGCACCATATATTTT	CASSREVYSGSTIYF
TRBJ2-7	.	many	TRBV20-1	TGCAGTGCTAGAAAGTCAGGGTACGAGCAGTACTTC	CSARKSGYEQYF
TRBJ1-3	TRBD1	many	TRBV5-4	TGTGCCAGCAGCTCGACAGGGCTTGGAAACACCATATATTTT	CASSSTGLGNTIYF
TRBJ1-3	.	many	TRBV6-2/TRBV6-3	TGTGCCAGCCCCGACAGTGCTGGAAACACCATATATTTT	CASPDSAGNTIYF
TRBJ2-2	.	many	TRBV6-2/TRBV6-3	TGTGCCAGCAGTTACTCGAAGGTTGACGGGGAGCTGTTTTTT	CASSYSKVDGELFF
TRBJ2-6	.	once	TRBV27	TGTGCCAGCAGTTTTGGCGGCTCTGGGGCCAACGTCCTGACTTTC	CASSFGGSGANVLTF
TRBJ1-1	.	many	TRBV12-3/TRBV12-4	TGTGCCAGCAGTCTCCCGGACCAGCCTGAAGCTTTCTTT	CASSLPDQPEAFF
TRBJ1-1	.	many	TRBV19	TGTGCCAGTAGTCTCCAAGGACCGACCACTGAAGCTTTCTTT	CASSLQGPTTEAFF
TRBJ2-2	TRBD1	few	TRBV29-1	TGCAGCGTACTGGGACAGGGGGCTTTCACCGGGGAGCTGTTTTTT	CSVLGQGAFTGELFF
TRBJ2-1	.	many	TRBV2	TGTGCCAGCAGTAAACAATGGACTACTGGAGTCTTAGATGAGCAGTTCTTC	CASSKQWTTGVLDEQFF
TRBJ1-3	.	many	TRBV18	TGTGCCAGCTCACAAGGAGAAAACACCATATATTTT	CASSQGENTIYF
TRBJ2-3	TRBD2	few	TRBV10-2	TGCGCCAGCAGGACTAGCGGCACAGATACGCAGTATTTT	CASRTSGTDTQYF
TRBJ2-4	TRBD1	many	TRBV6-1	TGTGCCAGCAGTACCCCGGGACAGGAATACATTCAGTACTTC	CASSTPGQEYIQYF
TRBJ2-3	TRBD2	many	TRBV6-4	TGTGCCAGCAGAGACTTGGGACTATCGTCAGATACGCAGTATTTT	CASRDLGLSSDTQYF
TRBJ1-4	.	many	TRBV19	TGTGCCAGTAGTATACGAGAGAATGAAAAACTGTTTTTT	CASSIRENEKLFF